Each of the 10 T cell receptor beta chains below was sequenced from the same sample in a study of blood T cells in healthy people across ages. A sample-barcoded 5' primer and a J-beta primer mix were used in a second PCR of about 7 to 12 cycles. TCRdb called the 5' RACE reads again in MiXCR, with one record for every CDR3 protein. The sample has about 1.8 million distinct CDR3 sequences, approximately 50% seen once. Specimen: blood. The receptors originated from a woman aged 40 to 50 in good health.

The chain links TRBV18 to TRBJ2-7; D unresolved. CDR3 length: 13 residues. With 3 bases removed from V and 3 bases from J, the gap between germline ends came to 9 bases. Germline CDR1 reads KGHSH; CDR2 reads LQKENI. The CDR3, as DNA: TGTGCCAGCTCACCGGGCAGGTTCTACGAGCAGTACTTC. Translated: CASSPGRFYEQYF.

This chain connects TRBV4-1 to TRBJ1-2, with 8 bases identical to TRBD1. With 1 base clipped from V and 3 bases from J, the junction kept 4 bases outside the gene matches. Germline V gene lookup returns CDR1 MGHRA and CDR2 YSYEKL. CDR3 size: 15 residues. This CDR3 is CASSQGWTGYYGYTF. For the CDR3, the DNA is TGCGCCAGCAGCCAAGGATGGACAGGGTACTATGGCTACACCTTC.

This clonotype has only a few counts. This chain uses TRBV4-3 with TRBJ2-5, with 9 bases that match TRBD2. The germline gives CDR1 LGHNA, CDR2 YSLEER. V was clipped by 4 bases and J by 7 bases; unmatched bases: 10. This CDR3 has 15 residues. CDR3 nucleotide sequence: TGCGCCAGCAGCCGCCTAGCGGGAACCCCAGGGACCCAGTACTTC. Translation: CASSRLAGTPGTQYF.

V is TRBV20-1 and J is TRBJ1-2; 9 nucleotides line up with TRBD1. V shed 6 bases and J 6 bases; nucleotides not matched to a gene: 14. Germline V gene lookup returns CDR1 DFQATT and CDR2 SNEGSKA (reference sequence). This CDR3 is 15 amino acids long. In DNA, the CDR3 is TGCAGTGCAAGTCCGACAGGGGGGTCGTCGGATGGCTACACCTTC. Residues: CSASPTGGSSDGYTF.

This clonotype turned up a few times. The chain recombines TRBV3-1 with TRBJ2-7; no clear D gene. The CDR3 consists of 13 residues. The germline CDR1 and CDR2 sequences are LGHDT and YNNKEL (reference sequence). V gave up 3 bases and J gave up 5 bases, with 11 bases separating them. The CDR3 region has the DNA TGTGCCAGCAGCCAGGGGTTAATGAACGAGCAGTACTTC. As protein: CASSQGLMNEQYF.

V gene TRBV12-3 or TRBV12-4 combines with J gene TRBJ2-1, with 12 bases lining up with TRBD1. V lost 3 bases, J lost 7 bases, and 7 bases stayed unmatched. The CDR3 covers 16 residues. The chain's CDR3 is CASSFSGTGGSNEQFF. For the CDR3, the DNA is TGTGCCAGCAGTTTCTCGGGGACAGGGGGCTCTAATGAGCAGTTCTTC.

This rearrangement joins TRBV7-2 to TRBJ2-5; D is unclear. The J call may be faulty, since TRBJ2-7 better matches the DNA end. CDR1 and CDR2 (germline): SGHTA, FQGNSA. The CDR3 is made up of 13 amino acids. The CDR3: CASSLDWQYEQYF. In nucleotides, the CDR3 is TGTGCCAGCAGCTTAGATTGGCAGTACGAGCAGTACTTC.

The chain combines TRBV5-1 with TRBJ2-7; D might be TRBD1 or TRBD2, each matching 5 bases. Trimming shortened V by 0 bases and J by 0 bases, and 28 bases separated the two germline ends. The CDR3 is 21 residues long. Germline CDR1 reads SGHRS; CDR2 reads YFSETQ. The CDR3 loop reads CASSLEADRERHGGDSYEQYF. CDR3 bases: TGCGCCAGCAGCTTGGAGGCTGATCGCGAACGTCATGGGGGAGACTCCTACGAGCAGTACTTC.

The chain uses TRBV9 and TRBJ2-1, with D perhaps TRBD1 (6 bases). The CDR3 contains 15 residues. The germline V gene encodes CDR1 SGDLS and CDR2 YYNGEE. V shed 0 bases and J shed 7 bases, with 14 bases lying between them. The DNA of the CDR3 is TGTGCCAGCAGCGTAGATGGGGGCCTCTGGAATGAGCAGTTCTTC. This gives the protein CASSVDGGLWNEQFF.

The V gene is TRBV5-1, the J gene TRBJ2-1, with 9 bases aligning to TRBD2. Germline CDR1 and CDR2: SGHRS and YFSETQ. With V trimmed by 0 bases and J by 10 bases, 17 bases remained unmatched. There are 18 residues in the CDR3. The CDR3 is CASSLARHVQRGVNEQFF. CDR3 in DNA: TGCGCCAGCAGCTTGGCCAGGCATGTCCAGCGGGGGGTAAACGAGCAGTTCTTC.